What follows is one TCR beta chain and its context. Its target is not known. The V gene lost 2 bases and the J gene lost 0 bases, with 20 bases spanning the gap. Germline CDR1 and CDR2: MGHRA and YSYEKL. The CDR3 contains 19 residues. Method: immunoSEQ multiplex PCR; TCRdb's copy keeps in-frame clones and lacks some. The sample has around 180,000 clones, approximately 90% seen once; the top ten hold roughly 6.5%. The source of the sample is a study of T cell responses to AZD1222 COVID-19 vaccine. Study observations and caveats: Donors in the cohort were predominantly white British and more often female, and clonal diversity was possibly underestimated.

This TCR derives from an adult in good health. The rearrangement joins TRBV4-1 to TRBJ1-3; possible D gene TRBD1, 5 bases. The sample was peripheral blood, taken on day 0 of AZD1222 vaccination. The CDR3 sequence is CASSQRGGGKQTSGNTIYF. As DNA, the CDR3 is TGCGCCAGCAGCCAACGGGGCGGGGGTAAACAAACCTCTGGAAACACCATATATTTT.